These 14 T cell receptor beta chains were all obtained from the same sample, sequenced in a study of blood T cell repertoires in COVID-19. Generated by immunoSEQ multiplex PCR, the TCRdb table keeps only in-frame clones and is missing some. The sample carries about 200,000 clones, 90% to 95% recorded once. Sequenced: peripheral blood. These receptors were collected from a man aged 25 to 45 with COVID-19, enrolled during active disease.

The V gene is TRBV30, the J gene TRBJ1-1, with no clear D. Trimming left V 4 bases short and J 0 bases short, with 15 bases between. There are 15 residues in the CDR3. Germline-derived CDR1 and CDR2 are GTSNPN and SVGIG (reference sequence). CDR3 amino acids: CAWKRRQLVNTEAFF. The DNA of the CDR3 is TGTGCCTGGAAAAGGAGGCAGTTAGTGAACACTGAAGCTTTCTTT. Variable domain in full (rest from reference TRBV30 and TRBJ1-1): SQTIHQWPATLVQPVGSPLSLECTVEGTSNPNLYWYRQAAGRGLQLLFYSVGIGQISSEVPQNLSASRPQDRQFILSSKKLLLSDSGFYLCAWKRRQLVNTEAFFGQGTRLTVV.

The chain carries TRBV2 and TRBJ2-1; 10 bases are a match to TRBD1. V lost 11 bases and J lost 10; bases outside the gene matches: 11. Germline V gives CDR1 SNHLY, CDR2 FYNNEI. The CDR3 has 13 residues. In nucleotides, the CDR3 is TGTGCCGAGGGACAGGGGTTGAATCGAGAGCAGTTCTTC. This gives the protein CAEGQGLNREQFF.

In DNA, the CDR3 is TGTGCCACCAGCGGACAGGGGGCTGCTAATGAAAAACTGTTTTTT. This gives the protein CATSGQGAANEKLFF. This chain uses TRBV15 with TRBJ1-4; TRBD1 aligns across 11 bases. V gave up 5 bases and J gave up 3 bases; unmatched junction bases: 2. This CDR3 comprises 15 residues. Looked up from germline, CDR1 is LNHNV and CDR2 is YYDKDF (reference sequence).

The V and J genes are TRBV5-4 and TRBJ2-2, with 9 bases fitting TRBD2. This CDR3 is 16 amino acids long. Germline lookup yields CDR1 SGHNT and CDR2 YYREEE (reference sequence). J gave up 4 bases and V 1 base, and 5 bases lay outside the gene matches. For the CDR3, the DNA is TGTGCCAGCAGCTTGTGGCCTAGCGGGGCCACCGGGGAGCTGTTTTTT. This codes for CASSLWPSGATGELFF.

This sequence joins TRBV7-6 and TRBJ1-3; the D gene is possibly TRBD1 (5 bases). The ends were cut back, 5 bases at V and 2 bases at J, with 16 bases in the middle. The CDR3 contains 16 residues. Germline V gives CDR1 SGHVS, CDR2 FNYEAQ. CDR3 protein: CASSKGSYRTGNTIYF. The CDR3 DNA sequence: TGTGCCAGCAGCAAGGGTTCGTACAGGACTGGAAACACCATATATTTT.

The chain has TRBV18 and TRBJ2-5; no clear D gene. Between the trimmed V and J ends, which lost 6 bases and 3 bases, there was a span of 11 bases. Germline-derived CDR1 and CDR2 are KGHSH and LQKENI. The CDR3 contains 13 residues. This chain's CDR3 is CASSQYTEETQYF. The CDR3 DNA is TGTGCCAGCTCGCAGTACACAGAAGAGACCCAGTACTTC.

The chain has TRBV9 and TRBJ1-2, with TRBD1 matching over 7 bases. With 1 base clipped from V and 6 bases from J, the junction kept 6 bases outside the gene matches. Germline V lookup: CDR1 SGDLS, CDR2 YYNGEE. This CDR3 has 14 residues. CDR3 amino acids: CASSVNPGQNGYTF. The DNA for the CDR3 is TGTGCCAGCAGCGTAAATCCGGGACAGAATGGCTACACCTTC. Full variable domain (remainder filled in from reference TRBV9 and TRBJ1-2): DSGVTQTPKHLITATGQRVTLRCSPRSGDLSVYWYQQSLDQGLQFLIQYYNGEERAKGNILERFSAQQFPDLHSELNLSSLELGDSALYFCASSVNPGQNGYTFGSGTRLTVV.

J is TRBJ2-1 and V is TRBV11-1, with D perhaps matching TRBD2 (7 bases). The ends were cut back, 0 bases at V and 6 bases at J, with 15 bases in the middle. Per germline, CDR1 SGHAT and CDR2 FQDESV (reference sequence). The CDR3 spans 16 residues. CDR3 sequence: CASSLARGGAFNEQFF. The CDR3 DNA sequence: TGTGCCAGCAGCTTAGCAAGGGGGGGGGCCTTCAATGAGCAGTTCTTC.

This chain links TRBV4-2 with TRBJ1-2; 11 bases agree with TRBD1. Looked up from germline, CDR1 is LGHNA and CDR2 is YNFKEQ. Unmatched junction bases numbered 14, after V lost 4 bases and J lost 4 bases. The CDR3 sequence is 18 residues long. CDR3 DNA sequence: TGTGCCAGCAGCCCTCCCCTCCGGACCGGGACAGGGGGCTATGGCTACACCTTC. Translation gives CASSPPLRTGTGGYGYTF.

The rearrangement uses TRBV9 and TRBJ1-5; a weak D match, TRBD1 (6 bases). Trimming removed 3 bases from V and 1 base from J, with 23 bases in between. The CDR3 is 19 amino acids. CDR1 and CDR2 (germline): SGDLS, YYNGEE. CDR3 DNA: TGTGCCAGCAGCGAGGGGTCCGGGGGCCCCGGGGGGAGCAATCAGCCCCAGCATTTT. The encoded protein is CASSEGSGGPGGSNQPQHF.

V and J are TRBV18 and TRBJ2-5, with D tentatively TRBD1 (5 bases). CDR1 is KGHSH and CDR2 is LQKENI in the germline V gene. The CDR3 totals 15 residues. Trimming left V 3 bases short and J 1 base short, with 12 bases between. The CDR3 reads CASSPGAVLQETQYF. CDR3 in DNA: TGTGCCAGCTCACCTGGGGCGGTCCTCCAAGAGACCCAGTACTTC.

CDR3 residues: CASSQEGGTETQYF. The CDR3 coding sequence is TGTGCCAGCAGCCAAGAGGGCGGGACGGAGACCCAGTACTTC. The rearrangement joins TRBV3-1 (or the pseudogene TRBV3-2) to TRBJ2-5, with D perhaps TRBD2 (6 bases). Germline V gives CDR1 LGHDT, CDR2 YNNKEL (reference sequence). The CDR3 totals 14 residues. Trimming took 0 bases from V and 5 from J, leaving 10 bases between them.

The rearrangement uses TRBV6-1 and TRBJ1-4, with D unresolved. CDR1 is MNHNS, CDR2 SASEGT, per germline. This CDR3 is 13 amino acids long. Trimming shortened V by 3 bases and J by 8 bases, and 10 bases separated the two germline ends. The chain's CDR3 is CASSDLLPEKLFF. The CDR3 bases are TGTGCCAGCAGTGATCTACTACCCGAAAAACTGTTTTTT.

CDR3 DNA: TGTGCCAGCAGTGAGGCGACAGGGAGAGTCGGCTACACCTTC. It codes for CASSEATGRVGYTF. The gene calls are TRBV6-1 and TRBJ1-2; 7 bases are shared with TRBD1. This CDR3 spans 14 amino acids. Germline V gene lookup returns CDR1 MNHNS and CDR2 SASEGT. The V gene end was trimmed by 3 bases and the J gene end by 8 bases; junction bases not matched to a gene: 9.